This is a list of T cell receptor beta chains from one sample in a study of control samples from healthy donors and cancer patients. Here immunoSEQ multiplex PCR was the method, and the copy in TCRdb shows in-frame clones only, minus some. This table has 65,000 to 70,000 clones, approximately 80% appearing once. Sample: PBMCs. Source of these receptors: a woman aged 50 to 60 with lung cancer. The conserved cysteine and the conserved F or W are not part of the CDR3 here. Clone size appears in some rows only: once, few, many, or a class for an expanded clone.

>TRBV27|-|TRBJ1-1
ASSAGDRGRAF
>TRBV11-2|-|TRBJ2-7
ASSLSRYRGSYEQY
>TRBV3-1/TRBV3-2|-|TRBJ2-2
ASSPGTGYTGELF
>TRBV28|-|TRBJ1-1
ASMQRGPGGTEAF
>TRBV9|once|TRBJ2-7
ASSVGPGTHTGYEQY
>TRBV29-1|-|TRBJ1-3
SVEDQGFSSGNTIY
>TRBV10-2|-|TRBJ1-1
ASSELKQTLRYFEAF
>TRBV19|-|TRBJ1-6
ASNPRAGGDSDFSPLH
>TRBV29-1|-|TRBJ2-1
SVESSGGMRYNEQF
>TRBV7-2|-|TRBJ1-2
ASSLAGGSSNYGYT
>TRBV19|-|TRBJ1-2
ASSPGQGGYGYT
>TRBV9|-|TRBJ1-3
ASSVDRTAVSGNTIY
>TRBV6-5|-|TRBJ2-3
ASRTSGAQNTQY
>TRBV24-1|-|TRBJ2-1
ATSDFGSYNEQF
>TRBV11-2|-|TRBJ2-1
ASSSGHNLRNEQF
>TRBV19|-|TRBJ1-6
ASSRRDRGLNNSPLH
>TRBV7-9|once|TRBJ1-1
ASSDTERVEAF
>TRBV5-5|-|TRBJ1-1
ASSFIITGTGGTEAF
>TRBV6-5|-|TRBJ1-2
ASSWTGGDYGYT
>TRBV7-3|-|TRBJ1-1
ASSLPPGVGTEAF
>TRBV7-9|-|TRBJ2-7
ASSHPRGQDYEQY
>TRBV3-1/TRBV3-2|-|TRBJ1-5
ASSFRDVKQPQH
>TRBV6-2/TRBV6-3|-|TRBJ2-5
ASSYDRGSGETQY
>TRBV5-1|-|TRBJ2-2
ASRGQGPTGELF
>TRBV7-2|-|TRBJ1-1
ASSQSPEREAF
>TRBV7-9|-|TRBJ2-7
ASSLGAAQGYEQY
>TRBV7-2|-|TRBJ1-1
ASSLQRNTEAF
>TRBV10-3|once|TRBJ1-5
AISGDFNQPQH
>TRBV5-1|-|TRBJ1-1
ASSLRGQLNTEAF
>TRBV30|-|TRBJ1-1
AWIRTDMNTEAF
>TRBV19|-|TRBJ1-1
ATINFRVENTEAF
>TRBV11-3|-|TRBJ2-7
ASSSGFRSYEQY
>TRBV5-6|once|TRBJ1-2
ASSFATGDGYT
>TRBV11-3|-|TRBJ2-1
ASSSRDRAYNEQF
>TRBV5-4|-|TRBJ1-1
ASSWERGQTEAF
>TRBV9|-|TRBJ1-2
ASSVEIRLQDGYT
>TRBV7-2|-|TRBJ2-3
ASSLRVAGGDTQY
>TRBV3-1/TRBV3-2|-|TRBJ1-4
ASSRRTGFNEKLF
>TRBV29-1|-|TRBJ1-1
SVVWRQMNTEAF
>TRBV2|-|TRBJ1-1
ASSGGTMNTEAF
>TRBV28|-|TRBJ1-5
ASSYQGGSNQPQH
>TRBV5-4|-|TRBJ1-3
ASREGGRGNTIY
>TRBV6-2/TRBV6-3|-|TRBJ1-5
ASSYSSGTGNQPQH
>TRBV10-2|-|TRBJ1-1
ASSDAGWRTEAF
>TRBV11-3|-|TRBJ2-7
ASSFPGLEQY
>TRBV27|-|TRBJ1-4
ASSYRQGKEKLF
>TRBV2|-|TRBJ1-5
ASSEGTVGQPQH
>TRBV5-1|-|TRBJ1-1
ASSLGLTGGRGTEAF
>TRBV29-1|-|TRBJ1-1
SVDLRRGNTEAF
>TRBV18|-|TRBJ1-2
ASSTDGTYGYT
>TRBV5-4|-|TRBJ2-2
ASSLSGGAMAGELF
>TRBV3-1/TRBV3-2|-|TRBJ1-6
ASSQINSPLH